These 20 T cell receptor beta chains originate from one sample sequenced in a study of blood T cell repertoires in COVID-19. Using immunoSEQ multiplex PCR, the repertoire was profiled, and TCRdb retains in-frame clones only, with some absent. The sample includes 200,000 or so clones, around 83% of them seen just once. The sample was peripheral blood. These receptors originate from a human donor in a cohort sampled during active COVID-19.

The rearrangement links TRBV4-1 to TRBJ2-5; perhaps TRBD2 as D (5 bases). CDR3 size: 16 residues. The germline V and J ends were trimmed by 2 bases and 1 base, with 14 bases remaining between them. CDR1 MGHRA and CDR2 YSYEKL come from the germline V gene. CDR3 nucleotide sequence: TGCGCCAGCAGCCAATACCTCCGAGAGGGCCAAGAGACCCAGTACTTC. It encodes CASSQYLREGQETQYF.

This chain uses TRBV3-1 (or the pseudogene TRBV3-2) with TRBJ2-4; maybe TRBD2 (5 bases). V dropped 0 bases and J dropped 12 bases, with 15 bases sitting between them. The CDR3 has 14 amino acids. Germline V gene data show CDR1 as LGHDT and CDR2 as YNNKEL (reference sequence). The CDR3 loop is CASSQDPSQEAQYF. CDR3 DNA: TGTGCCAGCAGCCAAGATCCGAGCCAGGAGGCTCAGTACTTC.

This chain connects TRBV28 to TRBJ1-2; the D is unclear. The germline V and J ends were trimmed by 1 base and 8 bases, with 11 bases remaining between them. The CDR3 extends over 13 amino acids. Germline CDR1 MDHEN, CDR2 SYDVKM. CDR3 amino acids: CASSLSGIGGYTF. The CDR3 nucleotides are TGTGCCAGCAGTTTATCGGGGATCGGAGGCTACACCTTC.

The chain uses TRBV3-1 (or the pseudogene TRBV3-2) and TRBJ1-5; no clear D. Germline CDR1 reads LGHDT; CDR2 reads YNNKEL (reference sequence). The ends were cut back, 1 base at V and 6 bases at J, with 10 bases in the middle. The CDR3 covers 14 residues. This chain's CDR3 is CASSQGAVSQPQHF. DNA for the CDR3: TGTGCCAGCAGCCAAGGGGCAGTGAGTCAGCCCCAGCATTTT.

The chain uses TRBV7-9 and TRBJ2-5, with no clear D. CDR3 size: 14 residues. Trimming took 6 bases from V and 2 from J, leaving 13 bases between them. Germline V gene lookup returns CDR1 SEHNR and CDR2 FQNEAQ (reference sequence). The CDR3 protein is CASRDQVEQETQYF. CDR3 coding DNA: TGTGCCAGCAGAGACCAGGTGGAACAAGAGACCCAGTACTTC.

The rearrangement links TRBV7-9 to TRBJ2-1; no clear D gene. This CDR3 comprises 13 residues. Germline V gene data show CDR1 as SEHNR and CDR2 as FQNEAQ (reference sequence). Trimming left V 3 bases short and J 3 bases short, with 6 bases between. This chain's CDR3 is CASSFENYNEQFF. CDR3 in DNA: TGTGCCAGCAGCTTCGAGAACTACAATGAGCAGTTCTTC.

The chain carries TRBV11-2 and TRBJ2-1; possibly TRBD1 for D (6 bases). The germline CDR1 and CDR2 sequences are SGHAT and FQNNGV. This CDR3 comprises 15 residues. V gave up 5 bases and J gave up 9 bases, with 20 bases separating them. The CDR3 sequence is CASSPLGGGWLEQFF. CDR3 coding DNA: TGTGCCAGCAGCCCACTTGGTGGGGGCTGGCTTGAGCAGTTCTTC.

In its sample, this clone was seen once. The chain uses TRBV2 and TRBJ1-6, with 11 bases matching TRBD1. V was clipped by 2 bases and J by 6 bases; unmatched bases: 3. Looked up from germline, CDR1 is SNHLY and CDR2 is FYNNEI. The CDR3 extends over 16 amino acids. The CDR3 is CASSETDRGLNSPLHF. The CDR3 region has the DNA TGTGCCAGCAGTGAAACGGACAGGGGGCTTAATTCACCCCTCCACTTT. The full variable domain, in which reference TRBV2 and TRBJ1-6 provide the parts outside the CDR3, is EPEVTQTPSHQVTQMGQEVILRCVPISNHLYFYWYRQILGQKVEFLVSFYNNEISEKSEIFDDQFSVERPDGSNFTLKIRSTKLEDSAMYFCASSETDRGLNSPLHFGNGTRLTVT.

The rearrangement joins TRBV4-1 to TRBJ1-3, with D possibly being TRBD1 (5 bases). Germline loops: CDR1 MGHRA, CDR2 YSYEKL. This CDR3 is built from 16 residues. Trimming shortened V by 1 base and J by 0 bases, and 10 bases separated the two germline ends. The CDR3 sequence is CASSQVYRTSGNTIYF. The CDR3, as DNA: TGCGCCAGCAGCCAAGTATACAGGACCTCTGGAAACACCATATATTTT.

This chain connects TRBV12-3 or TRBV12-4 to TRBJ2-7; unclear D gene. The CDR3 runs 13 residues. The V end was cut by 3 bases, the J end by 6 bases, with 12 bases between. The CDR3 protein is CASSFTDRSEQYF. CDR3 nucleotide sequence: TGTGCCAGCAGTTTTACCGATCGGTCCGAGCAGTACTTC.

The chain uses TRBV7-2 and TRBJ2-6; no clear D. This CDR3 has 18 residues. Per germline, CDR1 SGHTA and CDR2 FQGNSA. Trimming took 2 bases from V and 0 from J, leaving 14 bases between them. CDR3 nucleotide sequence: TGTGCCAGCAGCTTAAAAACCCGACACCGCTCTGGGGCCAACGTCCTGACTTTC. It specifies CASSLKTRHRSGANVLTF.

Remarks on this clone: The sample holds other DNA sequences that translate to the same CDR3. V and J are TRBV19 and TRBJ2-7; 10 positions agree with TRBD1. Germline V gene sequence: CDR1 LNHDA, CDR2 SQIVND (reference sequence). The V gene end was trimmed by 3 bases and the J gene end by 2 bases; junction bases not matched to a gene: 1. The CDR3 contains 14 residues. The CDR3 DNA follows: TGTGCCAGTAGTATGGGACAGGGGCCCTACGAGCAGTACTTC. As protein: CASSMGQGPYEQYF.

This clone has more than one count but fewer than ten. The chain combines TRBV5-4 with TRBJ2-3; 12 nucleotides line up with TRBD2. This CDR3 comprises 18 residues. V was clipped by 4 bases and J by 0 bases; unmatched bases: 9. Germline loops: CDR1 SGHNT, CDR2 YYREEE (reference sequence). CDR3 DNA: TGTGCCAGCAGCCACGACCGGACTAGCGGGACTAGCACAGATACGCAGTATTTT. Protein sequence: CASSHDRTSGTSTDTQYF.

The chain has TRBV10-2 and TRBJ2-3; D perhaps matches TRBD2 (5 bases). The CDR3 has 15 residues. CDR1 is WSHSY, CDR2 SAAADI, per germline. V was cut by 6 bases and J by 6 bases, with 19 bases left in between. The CDR3, as DNA: TGCGCCAGCAGGGACGGGGTCCTACGTGATGATACGCAGTATTTT. Translated: CASRDGVLRDDTQYF.

The rearrangement joins TRBV19 to TRBJ1-5; tentative D call: TRBD1 (5 bases). Germline loops: CDR1 LNHDA, CDR2 SQIVND (reference sequence). V was cut by 1 base and J by 5 bases, with 6 bases left in between. The CDR3 extends over 13 amino acids. CDR3 region: CASSIGRDQPQHF. The CDR3 DNA follows: TGTGCCAGTAGTATAGGCAGGGATCAGCCCCAGCATTTT.

The gene calls are TRBV19 and TRBJ1-2, with 9 bases aligning to TRBD1. CDR1 and CDR2 (germline): LNHDA, SQIVND (reference sequence). The ends lost 4 bases at V and 8 bases at J; junction bases unmatched: 8. The CDR3 runs 14 residues. Here the CDR3 DNA reads TGTGCCAGTAGTACAAGGGACAGGGTTGGCGGCTACACCTTC. Amino acid sequence: CASSTRDRVGGYTF.

The chain recombines TRBV6-4 with TRBJ2-3; 12 nucleotides align to TRBD2. This CDR3 spans 17 amino acids. Germline CDR1 MRHNA, CDR2 SNTAGT. Germline trimming cut 3 bases from V and 3 bases from J; bases unmatched to any gene: 7. The CDR3 coding sequence is TGTGCCAGCAGTGAACACGGGACTAGCGGGTCTACAGATACGCAGTATTTT. It is translated as CASSEHGTSGSTDTQYF.

The CDR3 here is CASSKLDHYEQYF. The CDR3 nucleotides are TGTGCCAGCAGTAAACTTGATCACTACGAGCAGTACTTC. V and J are TRBV6-5 and TRBJ2-7; D is ambiguous. This CDR3 contains 13 residues. V lost 5 bases to trimming and J lost 3 bases, with 11 bases between them. In germline, CDR1 is MNHEY, CDR2 SVGAGI.

This chain joins TRBV4-1 and TRBJ2-7, with 9 bases that match TRBD1. Germline V lookup: CDR1 MGHRA, CDR2 YSYEKL. V shed 4 bases, J shed 4 bases, and the junction held 8 bases outside the gene matches. The CDR3 sequence is 15 residues long. The CDR3 sequence: CASSREGQGNYEQYF. Written as DNA, the CDR3 is TGCGCCAGCAGCCGCGAGGGACAGGGTAATTACGAGCAGTACTTC.

Notes on this clone: A much larger clonotype is one base distant, so this may be a read error. The chain is built from TRBV28 and TRBJ1-5; D is uncertain. The ends were cut back, 7 bases at V and 5 bases at J, with 6 bases in the middle. CDR1 and CDR2 (germline): MDHEN, SYDVKM. The CDR3 consists of 11 residues. The CDR3 DNA is TGTGCCAGCACCTCTGATCAGCCCCAGCATTTT. It codes for CASTSDQPQHF.